The 2 T cell receptor beta chains listed next were all sequenced from one sample in a study of spatial heterogeneity in lung cancer. The time point: sample taken at primary tumor resection. These receptors are not linked to any known antigen. Each CDR3 protein is one row after TCRdb ran MiXCR on the 5' RACE reads. The sample records 4,400 or so distinct CDR3 sequences, under 15% being singletons. Findings of the study overall: Tumor mutation counts were tracked by expanded intratumoral alpha and beta TCR counts.

Sequenced here: lung tumor tissue, sampled at surgery. The receptors stem from a male donor with early-stage non-small cell lung cancer.

This clonotype is medium-sized within its sample. This beta chain came through as a stray read in a library set up for alpha chains, and its size says little. The CDR3 reads CSARWGAGLDGTEAFF. As DNA, the CDR3 is TGCAGTGCTAGATGGGGGGCTGGCCTCGATGGCACTGAAGCTTTCTTT. The chain uses TRBV20-1 and TRBJ1-1, with D perhaps matching TRBD1 (6 bases). Germline V lookup: CDR1 DFQATT, CDR2 SNEGSKA (reference sequence). The CDR3 has 16 residues. V was clipped by 2 bases and J by 4 bases, with 20 bases between them.

A word on this clonotype: Compared with germline, one end of the junction differs, possibly owing to a read error. This beta chain represents an off-target read in a library built for alpha chains; its size is of limited meaning. In nucleotides, the CDR3 is TGTGCCAGCAGCGTAGACTACGAGCAGTACTTC. It codes for CASSVDYEQYF. The J gene is TRBJ2-7, the V gene TRBV11-2; D not resolved. This CDR3 spans 11 amino acids. Germline V gives CDR1 SGHAT, CDR2 FQNNGV.